This record looks at one T cell receptor beta chain sequence and its context. Study processing details: Nucleated cell counts were estimated from reference gene primer amplification. The repertoire was sequenced with immunoSEQ multiplex PCR; TCRdb's copy has only in-frame clones and lacks some. Clone size and the V and J calls come from that table; the DNA yielded D and trimming. Here the sample spans roughly 180,000 clones, under 90% being singletons. V dropped 7 bases and J dropped 6 bases, with 15 bases sitting between them. The germline gives CDR1 SNHLY, CDR2 FYNNEI. The length of the CDR3 is 14 residues. The entry originates in a study of blood T cell repertoires in COVID-19. The overall study: Researchers got acute and convalescent COVID-19 samples from the United States, Italy and Spain.

Grouping used clinical history reported by participants in a survey and questionnaire. Recovered status in Cohort 3 required two negative PCRs, clearance, or symptom resolution. This rearrangement joins TRBV2 to TRBJ2-2; tentatively, D is TRBD1 (5 bases). Material: PBMCs or T cells enriched from blood (not recorded which). This receptor was taken from a man between 60 and 75 years old who had recovered from COVID-19. In nucleotides, the CDR3 is TGTGCCAGCATTGGGCAGGGTAGAGCCGGGGAGCTGTTTTTT. This sequence encodes CASIGQGRAGELFF.